These 5 T cell receptor beta chains came from one sample sequenced in a study of tumor and adjacent non-tumor tissue in lung cancer. TCRbeta libraries were built with three rounds of nested PCR, modified from ARM-PCR. TCRdb reprocessed the multiplex PCR reads with MiXCR, giving one entry per CDR3 protein. The sample has some 120,000 distinct CDR3 sequences, 66% seen once. RNA was extracted from bulk tissue without any cell sorting. Material: lung tumor tissue. The source of these receptors is a man aged 25 to 45 with non-small cell lung cancer.

Concerning this clonotype: At one end the junction does not follow the germline gene, possibly because of a read error. The rearrangement uses TRBV11-3 and TRBJ2-3, with D uncertain. Germline loops: CDR1 SGHNT, CDR2 YENEEA. The CDR3 length is 13 residues. The CDR3: CANSLVGVDTQYF. The CDR3 coding sequence is TGTGCCAACAGCTTAGTAGGAGTAGATACGCAGTATTTT.

With respect to this clonotype: A junction boundary mismatches the germline segment, possibly from a read error. CDR3: CVSSRTANTEALF. The CDR3 bases are TGTGTCAGCAGTCGGACCGCGAACACTGAAGCTCTCTTT. The chain employs TRBV6-1 and TRBJ1-1, with D unclear. Per germline, CDR1 MNHNS and CDR2 SASEGT. The CDR3 has 13 amino acids.

This clonotype was detected a few times. A much larger clone differs from this one at a single base, so this may be a read error. The chain joins TRBV6-2 or TRBV6-3 to TRBJ2-7; 8 bases align to TRBD2. The CDR3 loop spans 14 amino acids. The J segment lost 5 bases and the V segment lost 10 bases, leaving 13 bases of the junction unmatched. CDR1 is MNHEY, CDR2 SVGEGT, per germline. This chain's CDR3 is CATEICGRKHEQYF. The CDR3 DNA reads TGTGCCACCGAAATCTGCGGGAGGAAACACGAGCAGTACTTC.

Points on this clonotype: An end of the junction does not agree with germline; a read error may underlie this. The chain has TRBV11-1 and TRBJ2-5; D gene ambiguous. The length of the CDR3 is 14 residues. CDR1 and CDR2 from the germline V gene are SGHAT and FQDESV (reference sequence). The CDR3 DNA follows: TGTGTCAGCAGCCCAACGGCGCAGGAGGAGACCCAGTACTTC. Encoded protein: CVSSPTAQEETQYF.

The chain joins TRBV5-1 to TRBJ2-3, with a possible D match to TRBD1 (5 bases). Trimming took off 4 bases at V and 4 bases at J, with 16 bases between the two ends. This CDR3 region has 15 residues. Per germline, CDR1 SGHRS and CDR2 YFSETQ. The chain's CDR3 is CASSLPRQSADTQYF. The CDR3 DNA is TGCGCCAGCAGCCTACCTCGACAGAGCGCAGATACGCAGTATTTT.